This T cell receptor beta chain was sequenced during a study of cytomegalovirus exposure and HLA in healthy donors. Study-wide results and limits: Later work found most CMV-associated TCR beta chains apparently HLA-restricted.

Primers: 60 Vbeta forward and 13 Jbeta reverse. Clones were read by immunoSEQ multiplex PCR, and TCRdb kept only the in-frame ones, dropping some. The top ten hold 2% to 3% of the sample, which has about 200,000 clones, 70% seen once. About this clone itself: Its antigen is undetermined.

The sample was PBMCs. This clonotype was obtained from a man aged 35-49 years in good health and CMV-seropositive.

The CDR3 DNA follows: TGTGCCAGCGGGAATATAGCAGGGGCTAACTATGGCTACACCTTC. It translates to CASGNIAGANYGYTF. The chain combines TRBV28 with TRBJ1-2; a possible D gene is TRBD1 (6 bases). V dropped 8 bases and J dropped 0 bases, with 16 bases sitting between them. The germline gives CDR1 MDHEN, CDR2 SYDVKM. The CDR3 runs 15 residues.